The sequence of this TCR beta chain was determined in a study of T cells after yellow fever vaccination. General study results and limits: Subsequent to the booster, the majority of primary-vaccination clones reappeared (96% CD4, 88% CD8).

Germline loops: CDR1 MNHNS, CDR2 SASEGT. The junction had 5 bases not matched to a gene; V was cut back by 6 bases and J by 1 base. The CDR3 is 15 residues long. TCRdb processed the 5' RACE reads anew with MiXCR; each CDR3 protein has one entry. The data hold 300,000 or so distinct CDR3 sequences, with about 7.8% observed a single time. A note on this clonotype: The antigen remains undetermined.

This sequence originates from a man younger than 30 who received the YFV17D yellow fever vaccine. The gene calls are TRBV6-1 and TRBJ2-1; 8 bases agree with TRBD1. The material was PBMCs, obtained approximately 47 days after the first yellow fever vaccination. This CDR3 reads CASSPQGVSYNEQFF. The CDR3 DNA follows: TGTGCCAGCAGCCCACAGGGGGTTTCCTACAATGAGCAGTTCTTC.